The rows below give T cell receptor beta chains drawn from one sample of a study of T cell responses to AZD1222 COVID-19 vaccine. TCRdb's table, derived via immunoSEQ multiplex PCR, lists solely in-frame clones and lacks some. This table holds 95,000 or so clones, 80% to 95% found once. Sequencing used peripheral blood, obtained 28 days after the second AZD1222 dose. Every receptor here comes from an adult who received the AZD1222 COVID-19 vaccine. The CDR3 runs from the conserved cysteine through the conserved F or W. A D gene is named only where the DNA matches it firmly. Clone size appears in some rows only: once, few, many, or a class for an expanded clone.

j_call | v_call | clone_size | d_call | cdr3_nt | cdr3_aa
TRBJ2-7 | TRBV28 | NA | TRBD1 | TGTGCCAGCAGTCTACAGGGGGCACAGACCGAGCAGTACTTC | CASSLQGAQTEQYF
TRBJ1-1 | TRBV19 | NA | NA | TGTGCCAGTACCGCGACACTCAGGAACACTGAAGCTTTCTTT | CASTATLRNTEAFF
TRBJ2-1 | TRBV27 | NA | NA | TGTGCCAGCAGTCAAGTCGGACTACCGGCTAGTGAGCAGTTCTTC | CASSQVGLPASEQFF
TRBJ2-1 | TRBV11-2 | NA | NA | TGTGCCAGCAGCTTAATGGGACCAGAGTACAATGAGCAGTTCTTC | CASSLMGPEYNEQFF
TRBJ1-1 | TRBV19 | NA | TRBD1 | TGTGCCACCGCGCGGGGGCGGACAGGGGTGAACACTGAAGCTTTCTTT | CATARGRTGVNTEAFF
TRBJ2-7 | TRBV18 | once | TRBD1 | TGTGCCAGCTCACCGCCGCCGGGACAGGGGTACTACGAGCAGTACTTC | CASSPPPGQGYYEQYF
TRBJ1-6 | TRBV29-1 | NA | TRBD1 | TGCAGCGTCGGACAGGAAAATTCACCCCTCCACTTT | CSVGQENSPLHF
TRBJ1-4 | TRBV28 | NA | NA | TGTGCCAGCAGGGGGGTTAATGAAAAACTGTTTTTT | CASRGVNEKLFF
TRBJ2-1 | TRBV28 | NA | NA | TGTGCCAGCAGTTTAACTAGCCCTTATAAGAATGAGCAGTTCTTC | CASSLTSPYKNEQFF
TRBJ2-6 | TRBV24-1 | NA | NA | TGTGCCACCAGTGACCGGGGGTACTCTGGGGCCAACGTCCTGACTTTC | CATSDRGYSGANVLTF
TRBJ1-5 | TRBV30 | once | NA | TGTGCCTGGTCCCATGGGAGCAATCAGCCCCAGCATTTT | CAWSHGSNQPQHF
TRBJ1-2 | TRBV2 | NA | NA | TGTGCCAGCAGTGAAAGAGGGGCTTATGGCTACACCTTC | CASSERGAYGYTF
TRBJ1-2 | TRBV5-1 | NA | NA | TGCGCCAGCAGCCCACAGACGGCTGAATATGGCTACACCTTC | CASSPQTAEYGYTF
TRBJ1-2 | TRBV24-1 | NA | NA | TGTGCCACCAGTGATCCATTTGCGGACAGCGGCTACACCTTC | CATSDPFADSGYTF
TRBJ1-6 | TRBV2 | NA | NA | TGTGCCAGCCGAGCCCAAGGACCTTATAATTCACCCCTCCACTTT | CASRAQGPYNSPLHF